The entry below describes one TCR beta chain. These data come from a study of blood T cell repertoires in COVID-19. As for the study in general: The analysed material was cDNA or gDNA that came from T cells, B-cell-depleted T cells, or PBMCs.

Original handling: Amplifying reference gene primers gave estimates of nucleated cell counts. Here immunoSEQ multiplex PCR was the method, and the copy in TCRdb shows in-frame clones only, minus some. V and J calls and clone size are given by that table; D and trimming were obtained from the DNA. Counted here are about 170,000 clones, 86% occurring once; the ten biggest clones make up roughly 9.7%. Germline CDR1 and CDR2: MNHEY and SVGAGI. There are 15 residues in the CDR3. The V and J ends lost 6 bases and 6 bases respectively, with 18 bases between them. Seattle cases were enrolled at active infection and followed longitudinally.

The sequenced sample was peripheral blood. This clonotype was obtained from a woman aged 55-70 years with COVID-19, enrolled during active disease. The rearrangement uses TRBV6-5 and TRBJ1-5, with TRBD1 as a possible D gene (6 bases). In nucleotides, the CDR3 is TGTGCCAGCAGCCGGAGACAGGCCCGGGGTCAGCCCCAGCATTTT. Residues: CASSRRQARGQPQHF.